The 13 T cell receptor beta chains given below trace back to one sample, sequenced in a study of T cell changes during pregnancy in multiple sclerosis. Clones were sequenced by immunoSEQ multiplex PCR, and TCRdb holds only the in-frame ones, with some missing. The table includes about 40,000 clones, about 88% detected once. The sequencing here drew on CD4+ T cells from peripheral blood mononuclear cells, taken before pregnancy. These TCRs come from a female donor with multiple sclerosis, enrolled in a pregnancy study.

The V call is TRBV28, the J call TRBJ1-2; D gene ambiguous. V lost 3 bases and J lost 0, with 8 bases in between. Germline V gives CDR1 MDHEN, CDR2 SYDVKM. The CDR3 runs 14 residues. CDR3 protein: CASSFETSNYGYTF. DNA for the CDR3: TGTGCCAGCAGTTTTGAAACTTCTAACTATGGCTACACCTTC.

This chain joins TRBV10-1 and TRBJ2-4, with TRBD1 as a possible D gene (5 bases). Trimming left V 0 bases short and J 7 bases short, with 10 bases between. The CDR3 contains 14 residues. Per the germline V gene, CDR1 is WNHNN and CDR2 is SYGVQD (reference sequence). CDR3 protein: CASSESAGRNIQYF. As DNA, the CDR3 is TGCGCCAGCAGTGAGTCGGCAGGGCGGAACATTCAGTACTTC.

The V call is TRBV27, the J call TRBJ2-3; 7 bases agree with TRBD2. This CDR3 has 14 amino acids. After removal of 4 bases from V and 5 bases from J, the junction contained 6 bases not matched to a gene. CDR1 and CDR2 from the germline V gene are MNHEY and SMNVEV (reference sequence). The CDR3 spells CASSWSGNGDTQYF. CDR3 nucleotides: TGTGCCAGCAGTTGGAGCGGGAACGGAGATACGCAGTATTTT.

The chain couples TRBV11-3 to TRBJ2-1, with D unresolved. Deletions cut 5 bases from V and 5 bases from J, with 7 bases between. Germline assignment: CDR1 SGHNT and CDR2 YENEEA. CDR3 length: 12 residues. CDR3 nucleotide sequence: TGTGCCAGCAGCCTCCTACACAATGAGCAGTTCTTC. Translating it yields CASSLLHNEQFF.

This rearrangement joins TRBV5-6 to TRBJ1-5; 8 bases map to TRBD1. The V segment lost 4 bases and the J segment 4 bases; nucleotides outside the gene matches: 7. Germline V CDR1 and CDR2: SGHDT, YYEEEE. The CDR3 totals 15 residues. The CDR3 loop reads CASSGQGAPNQPQHF. The CDR3 DNA sequence: TGTGCCAGCAGCGGCCAGGGGGCCCCTAATCAGCCCCAGCATTTT. The variable domain in full, with the rest retrieved from reference TRBV5-6 and TRBJ1-5, is DAGVTQSPTHLIKTRGQQVTLRCSPKSGHDTVSWYQQALGQGPQFIFQYYEEEERQRGNFPDRFSGHQFPNYSSELNVNALLLGDSALYLCASSGQGAPNQPQHFGDGTRLSIL.

J is TRBJ2-3 and V is TRBV7-3; no firm D call. The CDR3 is made up of 12 amino acids. Trimming shortened V by 4 bases and J by 7 bases, and 9 bases separated the two germline ends. Germline CDR1 SGHTA, CDR2 FQGTGA. This CDR3 is CASSSNANTQYF. For the CDR3, the DNA is TGTGCCAGCAGCTCCAACGCGAATACGCAGTATTTT.

The chain recombines TRBV6-1 with TRBJ1-1, with TRBD1 matching over 7 bases. The CDR3 covers 14 residues. The V and J ends lost 2 bases and 5 bases, in that order; junction bases with no gene match: 5. The germline CDR1 and CDR2 sequences are MNHNS and SASEGT. DNA for the CDR3: TGTGCCAGCAGTGAAAACACAGGGGAGACTGAAGCTTTCTTT. It codes for CASSENTGETEAFF.

This chain links TRBV10-3 with TRBJ2-3; D is uncertain. Germline V gene data show CDR1 as ENHRY and CDR2 as SYGVKD. The CDR3 runs 13 residues. V lost 3 bases to trimming and J lost 4 bases, with 8 bases between them. The CDR3: CAISDRRSDTQYF. CDR3 nucleotide sequence: TGTGCCATCAGTGACCGCAGGTCAGATACGCAGTATTTT.

This clone was counted once. The chain joins TRBV19 to TRBJ2-4; 8 bases are shared with TRBD2. Germline CDR1 is LNHDA and CDR2 is SQIVND (reference sequence). J lost 2 bases, V lost 5 bases, and 8 bases had no gene match. This CDR3 has 16 amino acids. CDR3 sequence: CASSPHSGTPKNIQYF. DNA for the CDR3: TGTGCCAGTAGTCCCCATAGCGGGACCCCCAAAAACATTCAGTACTTC.

CDR3 coding DNA: TGTGCCAGTAGTATTGTTCTTTTGCGGACAGGGGGCGAGCAGTACTTC. Its translation is CASSIVLLRTGGEQYF. V gene TRBV19 combines with J gene TRBJ2-7, with 10 positions matching TRBD1. This CDR3 is 16 amino acids long. After removal of 3 bases from V and 6 bases from J, the junction contained 11 bases not matched to a gene. Looked up from germline, CDR1 is LNHDA and CDR2 is SQIVND (reference sequence).

The rearrangement joins TRBV2 to TRBJ2-3; D is possibly TRBD1 (5 bases). This CDR3 has 14 residues. The germline V gene has CDR1 SNHLY and CDR2 FYNNEI. Trimming left V 6 bases short and J 4 bases short, with 14 bases between. The CDR3 reads CASRRETESDTQYF. DNA for the CDR3: TGTGCCAGCAGGAGAGAGACAGAATCAGATACGCAGTATTTT.

The chain links TRBV27 to TRBJ2-7, with D perhaps matching TRBD1 (6 bases). The V gene lost 5 bases and the J gene lost 11 bases, with 16 bases spanning the gap. From germline, CDR1 is MNHEY and CDR2 SMNVEV (reference sequence). The CDR3 sequence is 12 residues long. The CDR3 loop is CASSKTQGMKYF. In DNA, the CDR3 is TGTGCCAGCAGTAAGACGCAGGGGATGAAGTACTTC.

The rearrangement joins TRBV19 to TRBJ1-5, with a possible D match to TRBD1 (5 bases). Germline loops: CDR1 LNHDA, CDR2 SQIVND (reference sequence). The CDR3 spans 15 residues. V was trimmed by 6 bases and J by 5 bases, leaving 17 bases between them. The CDR3 here is CASSRGGGSDQPQHF. The CDR3 DNA sequence: TGTGCCAGTAGCCGGGGGGGAGGGAGTGATCAGCCCCAGCATTTT.